A selection of T cell receptor beta chains follows, all from one sample in a study of shared clonotypes between healthy human individuals. Here immunoSEQ multiplex PCR was the method, and the copy in TCRdb shows in-frame clones only, minus some. The table includes roughly 2,500,000 clones, more than 85% detected once. The sequenced sample was naive CD4+ T cells from PBMCs. The receptors here all came from a man younger than 35 in good health. Some clones in this sample may be carry-over from other donors' samples. Both conserved end residues are trimmed from each CDR3.

cdr3_aa j_call v_call
ASSSSLAGVQKF TRBJ2-1 TRBV5-6
ASSVQETQY TRBJ2-5 TRBV9
ASSPTANYGYT TRBJ1-2 TRBV5-1
ASSLRWNQPQH TRBJ1-5 TRBV5-6
ASSFYSETQY TRBJ2-5 TRBV5-8
ASSSAGQGNTDTQY TRBJ2-3 TRBV7-3
ASSFDRNSGNTIY TRBJ1-3 TRBV11-2
ASSLRTSGSYEQY TRBJ2-7 TRBV28
ASRVLIRPPYEQY TRBJ2-7 TRBV5-1
ASSRTSGSPKNIQY TRBJ2-4 TRBV18
ASRLAGGVEQY TRBJ2-7 TRBV6-5
ASSRLGQNPEAF TRBJ1-1 TRBV14
ASSLSGWDSPLH TRBJ1-6 TRBV5-1
ASSHPLGDPRGSEQF TRBJ2-1 TRBV5-4
AISDFRAGVYEQY TRBJ2-7 TRBV10-3
ASSLFGQGWRETQY TRBJ2-5 TRBV28
ASGTGMNTEAF TRBJ1-1 TRBV12-5
ASSRTPAAMNTEAF TRBJ1-1 TRBV7-3